These 18 T cell receptor beta chains were all obtained from the same sample, sequenced in a study of T cells after yellow fever vaccination (dated by TCRdb to the late 2010s). Preparation of the library involved 5' RACE. Instrument on record: Illumina HiSeq 2500. TCRdb reanalyzed the raw reads on its own, using fastp at Q25 for trimming and MiXCR for clone calling, and kept in-frame beta chains. When rows share a CDR3 protein, they turn into one entry using the most common DNA and genes. The sample has hundreds of thousands of distinct CDR3 sequences on record, around 6.5% of them singletons. The ten largest clones take up approximately 15% of the sample. The treatment or condition label on this specimen signifies: live attenuated yellow fever vaccine strain. The sample was PBMCs, taken 5 days after the yellow fever booster vaccination. These receptors were collected from a young man who received the YFV17D yellow fever vaccine.

J is TRBJ1-6 and V is TRBV20-1; 8 bases are shared with TRBD1. This CDR3 has 14 residues. Losses at the gene ends were 5 bases for V and 7 bases for J; bases not matched to a gene: 7. Germline CDR1 reads DFQATT; CDR2 reads SNEGSKA (reference sequence). Here the CDR3 reads CSASQGAGNSPLHF. Written as DNA, the CDR3 is TGCAGTGCTTCCCAGGGGGCGGGCAATTCACCCCTCCACTTT.

The V gene is TRBV6-1, the J gene TRBJ2-7; D might be TRBD2 (5 bases). The CDR3 has 15 amino acids. The V and J ends lost 1 base and 2 bases respectively, with 12 bases between them. The germline gives CDR1 MNHNS, CDR2 SASEGT. The CDR3 protein is CASSEVGSGTYEQYF. CDR3 in DNA: TGTGCCAGCAGTGAAGTAGGGAGCGGCACCTACGAGCAGTACTTC.

In its sample, this clonotype was seen a few times. The chain recombines TRBV18 with TRBJ2-5; tentatively, D is TRBD1 (5 bases). There are 16 residues in the CDR3. The V gene's germline CDR1 is KGHSH and CDR2 LQKENI. V was cut by 3 bases and J by 5 bases, with 19 bases left in between. The CDR3 nucleotides are TGTGCCAGCTCACCCACGACAGCTCTTGGCGATGAGACCCAGTACTTC. Its protein is CASSPTTALGDETQYF.

This clonotype was found many times. The chain carries TRBV20-1 and TRBJ1-5; TRBD1 might be the D (6 bases). In germline, CDR1 is DFQATT, CDR2 SNEGSKA (reference sequence). This CDR3 comprises 14 residues. V was pared by 6 bases and J by 3 bases, with 15 bases between. CDR3 sequence: CSATPGQINQPQHF. The CDR3 nucleotides read TGCAGTGCAACCCCTGGACAGATCAATCAGCCCCAGCATTTT.

This clonotype has only a few counts. The chain combines TRBV4-3 with TRBJ2-3; D gene uncertain. The CDR3 runs 14 residues. Trimming stripped 3 bases from V and 4 bases from J, with 11 bases between. Per the germline V gene, CDR1 is LGHNA and CDR2 is YSLEER. The CDR3 spells CASSQTPFADTQYF. The CDR3, as DNA: TGCGCCAGCAGCCAGACTCCTTTCGCAGATACGCAGTATTTT.

The chain has TRBV4-2 and TRBJ2-3; D is possibly TRBD1 (5 bases). Germline V gene data show CDR1 as LGHNA and CDR2 as YNFKEQ. The CDR3 has 12 amino acids. V lost 1 base, J lost 7 bases, and 6 bases lay in between. For the CDR3, the DNA is TGTGCCAGCAGCCAAGCAGGGCATACGCAGTATTTT. The encoded protein is CASSQAGHTQYF.

The CDR3 loop reads CASSLARTSGGGTGELFF. DNA for the CDR3: TGTGCCAGCAGCTTAGCGAGGACTAGCGGGGGGGGAACCGGGGAGCTGTTTTTT. The chain has TRBV7-2 and TRBJ2-2, with 15 bases identical to TRBD2. V lost 0 bases to trimming and J lost 5 bases; unmatched junction nucleotides: 4. From germline, CDR1 is SGHTA and CDR2 FQGNSA. CDR3 size: 18 residues.

This clonotype was detected only a few times. The chain is built from TRBV6-2 or TRBV6-3 and TRBJ1-4; 7 nucleotides match TRBD1. The CDR3 length is 14 residues. Germline CDR1 is MNHEY and CDR2 is SVGEGT. V was clipped by 6 bases and J by 7 bases; unmatched bases: 8. This CDR3 reads CASSYRDSREKLFF. CDR3 in DNA: TGTGCCAGCAGCTACCGGGACAGCCGTGAAAAACTGTTTTTT.

J is TRBJ1-5 and V is TRBV7-6, with D possibly TRBD1 on 5 matching bases. The CDR3 is made up of 16 amino acids. V was trimmed by 4 bases and J by 1 base, leaving 14 bases between them. The germline gives CDR1 SGHVS, CDR2 FNYEAQ. CDR3 DNA sequence: TGTGCCAGCAGCTCATCTGGGGGAGGGAGCAATCAGCCCCAGCATTTT. This translates into CASSSSGGGSNQPQHF.

This clonotype was recorded at least ten times. The chain employs TRBV10-2 and TRBJ2-7, with D perhaps being TRBD1 or TRBD2 (6 bases each). This CDR3 contains 17 residues. Germline V gene data show CDR1 as WSHSY and CDR2 as SAAADI. The V gene lost 5 bases and the J gene lost 1 base, with 21 bases spanning the gap. CDR3 nucleotide sequence: TGCGCCAGCAGTCTCAGCTGGGGGCGGGACGGGTCCTACGAGCAGTACTTC. This sequence encodes CASSLSWGRDGSYEQYF.

The chain employs TRBV29-1 and TRBJ1-1; 7 positions agree with TRBD1. The germline CDR1 and CDR2 sequences are SQVTM and ANQGSEA. This CDR3 is built from 20 residues. The V gene end was trimmed by 0 bases and the J gene end by 1 base; junction bases not matched to a gene: 20. The CDR3 here is CSVEDLSPNDPRQGNTEAFF. CDR3 in DNA: TGCAGCGTTGAAGATCTTTCGCCCAACGATCCCAGACAGGGGAACACTGAAGCTTTCTTT. Together with reference TRBV29-1 and TRBJ1-1, the CDR3 gives the full variable domain: SAVISQKPSRDICQRGTSLTIQCQVDSQVTMMFWYRQQPGQSLTLIATANQGSEATYESGFVIDKFPISRPNLTFSTLTVSNMSPEDSSIYLCSVEDLSPNDPRQGNTEAFFGQGTRLTVV.

The V gene is TRBV24-1, the J gene TRBJ2-3; weak D call: TRBD2 (5 bases). The CDR3 is made up of 15 amino acids. V was cut by 6 bases and J by 1 base, with 13 bases left in between. Germline CDR1 reads KGHDR; CDR2 reads SFDVKD. CDR3 nucleotides: TGTGCCACCAGTCCCCCCGGGAAGGGCACAGATACGCAGTATTTT. As protein: CATSPPGKGTDTQYF.

V is TRBV6-2 or TRBV6-3 and J is TRBJ2-3, with D unclear. Germline V lookup: CDR1 MNHEY, CDR2 SVGEGT. This CDR3 is 13 amino acids long. V lost 4 bases and J lost 6, with 11 bases in between. This CDR3 reads CASSFSLLDTQYF. CDR3 coding DNA: TGTGCCAGCAGTTTTAGCCTTCTGGATACGCAGTATTTT.

A few counts support this clonotype. The V and J genes are TRBV7-2 and TRBJ2-2; unclear D gene. The CDR3 loop spans 14 amino acids. The germline V and J ends were trimmed by 7 bases and 5 bases, with 14 bases remaining between them. The V gene's germline CDR1 is SGHTA and CDR2 FQGNSA. The CDR3 here is CASTSLVRTGELFF. For the CDR3, the DNA is TGTGCCAGCACCTCCCTAGTGAGGACCGGGGAGCTGTTTTTT.

This clonotype was seen more than once but under ten times. The chain links TRBV4-3 to TRBJ2-7, with TRBD2 matching 9 bases. Germline trimming cut 0 bases from V and 6 bases from J; bases unmatched to any gene: 6. From germline, CDR1 is LGHNA and CDR2 YSLEER. The CDR3 runs 15 residues. As DNA, the CDR3 is TGCGCCAGCAGCCAAGATCGCCTAGCGGGAAGCGAGCAGTACTTC. Translating gives CASSQDRLAGSEQYF.

The rearrangement joins TRBV28 to TRBJ2-6, with D perhaps TRBD2 (6 bases). The germline V gene has CDR1 MDHEN and CDR2 SYDVKM. This CDR3 spans 17 amino acids. V was cut by 5 bases and J by 0 bases, with 14 bases left in between. The CDR3 here is CASSPPGLLSGANVLTF. CDR3 sequence (DNA): TGTGCCAGCAGTCCGCCGGGACTCCTCTCTGGGGCCAACGTCCTGACTTTC.

This clonotype was observed at least ten times. The gene calls are TRBV25-1 and TRBJ2-2, with D hard to call. Trimming cost V 3 bases and J 3 bases, with 11 bases left between them. The CDR3 consists of 15 residues. Germline lookup yields CDR1 MGHDK and CDR2 SYGVNS. CDR3 DNA sequence: TGTGCCAGCAGTGATCCCGACGGACACACCGGGGAGCTGTTTTTT. Translating it yields CASSDPDGHTGELFF.

This clonotype appeared a few times. The V and J genes are TRBV7-8 and TRBJ2-7; 8 bases agree with TRBD1. Trimming removed 0 bases from V and 0 bases from J; junction bases left unmatched: 7. There are 17 residues in the CDR3. Per germline, CDR1 SGHVS and CDR2 FQNEAQ. The chain's CDR3 is CASSLALAQGASYEQYF. CDR3 nucleotide sequence: TGTGCCAGCAGCTTAGCGCTAGCTCAGGGGGCCTCCTACGAGCAGTACTTC.